One and the same sample provided the 29 T cell receptor beta chains below, sequenced in a study of cytomegalovirus exposure and HLA in healthy donors. Some clones are missing from TCRdb's copy, which holds only in-frame ones; the method was immunoSEQ multiplex PCR. The data hold some 150,000 clones, with roughly nine tenths observed a single time. Sequencing was done on a sample of PBMCs. The source is a woman between 18 and 30 years old in good health and CMV-seropositive.

This sequence joins TRBV5-4 and TRBJ1-4; 7 nucleotides align to TRBD1. V dropped 3 bases and J dropped 5; count of bases not matched to a gene: 7. CDR1 is SGHNT, CDR2 YYREEE, per germline (reference sequence). The CDR3 runs 15 residues. CDR3 residues: CASSSAGGANEKLFF. The CDR3 DNA is TGTGCCAGCAGCTCAGCAGGGGGTGCCAATGAAAAACTGTTTTTT.

The chain carries TRBV29-1 and TRBJ1-1; 7 bases map to TRBD1. The CDR3 covers 13 residues. Unmatched junction bases numbered 2, after V lost 3 bases and J lost 1 base. Germline V gene sequence: CDR1 SQVTM, CDR2 ANQGSEA. The CDR3 DNA reads TGCAGCGTTGAGGACAGGAGGAACACTGAAGCTTTCTTT. Translation: CSVEDRRNTEAFF.

The chain has TRBV12-5 and TRBJ2-7, with 8 bases lining up with TRBD2. After removal of 6 bases from V and 2 bases from J, the junction contained 3 bases not matched to a gene. CDR1 and CDR2 from the germline V gene are LGHNT and FRNRAP. CDR3 length: 13 amino acids. The CDR3 spells CASGISGTYEQYF. CDR3 in DNA: TGTGCTAGTGGAATTAGCGGGACCTACGAGCAGTACTTC.

This rearrangement joins TRBV4-1 to TRBJ2-1; TRBD2 matches at 13 bases. Germline CDR1 MGHRA, CDR2 YSYEKL. This CDR3 comprises 13 residues. The V and J ends lost 8 bases and 10 bases, in that order; junction bases with no gene match: 5. The CDR3 DNA reads TGCGCCAGCCGACTAGCGGGAGGTAGGGAGCAGTTCTTC. It specifies CASRLAGGREQFF.

The V gene is TRBV11-1, the J gene TRBJ1-1; possible D gene TRBD1, 6 bases. Trimming removed 3 bases at V and 3 bases at J, with 11 bases between. The V gene's germline CDR1 is SGHAT and CDR2 FQDESV (reference sequence). The CDR3 runs 14 residues. Here the CDR3 reads CASSFANRDTEAFF. DNA for the CDR3: TGTGCCAGCAGCTTCGCCAACAGGGACACTGAAGCTTTCTTT.

This chain uses TRBV5-1 with TRBJ2-3, with 8 bases lining up with TRBD2. Trimming removed 9 bases from V and 3 bases from J; junction bases left unmatched: 9. The CDR3 is 14 residues long. Germline CDR1 reads SGHRS; CDR2 reads YFSETQ. Here the CDR3 DNA reads TGCGCCACCTACCCGGGACTAGGGACAGATACGCAGTATTTT. As protein: CATYPGLGTDTQYF.

This sequence joins TRBV4-1 and TRBJ1-4, with unresolved D. V lost 4 bases to trimming and J lost 3 bases, with 6 bases between them. The CDR3 extends over 13 amino acids. Per germline, CDR1 MGHRA and CDR2 YSYEKL. This CDR3 is CASSPSPNEKLFF. Here the CDR3 DNA reads TGCGCCAGCAGCCCCTCCCCTAATGAAAAACTGTTTTTT.

The CDR3 sequence is CASSIDSIAGGLTSGIQYF. The CDR3 coding sequence is TGTGCCAGTAGTATAGATTCTATAGCGGGAGGGCTGACCTCGGGCATTCAGTACTTC. The chain combines TRBV19 with TRBJ2-4; the match to TRBD2 covers 11 bases. The CDR3 runs to 19 residues. V was clipped by 0 bases and J by 9 bases; unmatched bases: 16. From germline, CDR1 is LNHDA and CDR2 SQIVND (reference sequence).

The rearrangement joins TRBV7-3 to TRBJ1-1; 8 nucleotides match TRBD1. This CDR3 is 14 amino acids long. V was clipped by 6 bases and J by 5 bases; unmatched bases: 8. CDR1 is SGHTA and CDR2 is FQGTGA in the germline V gene. As DNA, the CDR3 is TGTGCCAGCAGAGCACAGGGGGTTGGAACTGAAGCTTTCTTT. This encodes CASRAQGVGTEAFF.

The CDR3 nucleotides are TGTGCCAGCAGCGCGGGACAGGGCGTCTACGAGCAGTACTTC. Translating it yields CASSAGQGVYEQYF. The chain employs TRBV9 and TRBJ2-7; 9 nucleotides line up with TRBD1. This CDR3 is 14 amino acids long. Trimming removed 3 bases from V and 3 bases from J; junction bases left unmatched: 4. Germline V gene data show CDR1 as SGDLS and CDR2 as YYNGEE.

As regards this clone: The sample holds other DNA sequences that translate to the same CDR3. This chain connects TRBV5-1 to TRBJ2-5; 7 nucleotides line up with TRBD2. There are 16 residues in the CDR3. Germline trimming cut 0 bases from V and 4 bases from J; bases unmatched to any gene: 9. In germline, CDR1 is SGHRS, CDR2 YFSETQ. The CDR3 nucleotides are TGCGCCAGCAGCTTGGTCTCAGGCGGGAGCGGAGAGACCCAGTACTTC. This codes for CASSLVSGGSGETQYF.

Written as DNA, the CDR3 is TGTGCCAGCAGCGTAGTTACAGGGGACGCTGAAGCTTTCTTT. Translated, it gives CASSVVTGDAEAFF. J is TRBJ1-1 and V is TRBV9; 7 positions agree with TRBD1. The V and J ends lost 0 bases and 6 bases, in that order; junction bases with no gene match: 5. The CDR3 loop spans 14 amino acids. Germline-derived CDR1 and CDR2 are SGDLS and YYNGEE.

The rearrangement uses TRBV11-3 and TRBJ2-1, with 11 nucleotides matching TRBD2. Germline values: CDR1 SGHNT, CDR2 YENEEA. The CDR3 runs to 16 residues. Germline trimming cut 3 bases from V and 12 bases from J; bases unmatched to any gene: 13. The CDR3 here is CASSLVTSGSLRVQFF. CDR3 nucleotide sequence: TGTGCCAGCAGCTTGGTAACTAGCGGGAGTCTTAGGGTGCAGTTCTTC.

The J gene is TRBJ2-7, the V gene TRBV6-1, with D perhaps TRBD1 (7 bases). Germline V lookup: CDR1 MNHNS, CDR2 SASEGT. V was shortened by 6 bases and J by 2 bases, with 14 bases between the two germline ends. This CDR3 spans 14 amino acids. CDR3 in DNA: TGTGCCAGCAGGGTCCAGGGGGGACCCTACGAGCAGTACTTC. Residues: CASRVQGGPYEQYF.

The count of this clone is one. The V and J genes are TRBV11-3 and TRBJ2-1, with 10 positions matching TRBD2. The CDR3 totals 19 residues. In germline, CDR1 is SGHNT, CDR2 YENEEA. V lost 0 bases to trimming and J lost 2 bases; unmatched junction nucleotides: 10. The CDR3 coding sequence is TGTGCCAGCAGCTTAGATAAGCTAGCGGGAGTAAGCCCCTACAATGAGCAGTTCTTC. Its protein product is CASSLDKLAGVSPYNEQFF. Supplemented by reference TRBV11-3 and TRBJ2-1, the full variable domain reads EAGVVQSPRYKIIEKKQPVAFWCNPISGHNTLYWYLQNLGQGPELLIRYENEEAVDDSQLPKDRFSAERLKGVDSTLKIQPAELGDSAVYLCASSLDKLAGVSPYNEQFFGPGTRLTVL.

The chain links TRBV30 to TRBJ1-2; D ambiguous. The V end lost 2 bases, the J end lost 2 bases, and 9 bases lay between the germline ends. The CDR3 is made up of 13 amino acids. CDR1 GTSNPN and CDR2 SVGIG come from the germline V gene (reference sequence). This CDR3 reads CAWSKGGNYGYTF. In DNA, the CDR3 is TGTGCCTGGAGTAAGGGAGGGAACTATGGCTACACCTTC.

The chain recombines TRBV5-1 with TRBJ1-1, with 9 bases matching TRBD1. Germline V gene data show CDR1 as SGHRS and CDR2 as YFSETQ. The CDR3 runs 16 residues. The V and J ends lost 3 bases and 1 base, in that order; junction bases with no gene match: 7. The CDR3 sequence: CASSSYRGPQNTEAFF. CDR3 in DNA: TGCGCCAGCAGCTCTTACAGGGGGCCTCAGAACACTGAAGCTTTCTTT.

The chain links TRBV2 to TRBJ1-3; D ambiguous. V lost 7 bases and J lost 0, with 7 bases in between. Germline CDR1 and CDR2: SNHLY and FYNNEI. The CDR3 spans 13 residues. The CDR3 nucleotides read TGTGCCAGCAAGTGGAGCTCTGGAAACACCATATATTTT. The encoded protein is CASKWSSGNTIYF.

V is TRBV27 and J is TRBJ2-1; 8 positions agree with TRBD2. CDR3 length: 15 amino acids. Germline V gives CDR1 MNHEY, CDR2 SMNVEV (reference sequence). V lost 6 bases to trimming and J lost 8 bases; unmatched junction nucleotides: 12. The CDR3 loop reads CASSPHAAGAYEQFF. The CDR3 DNA follows: TGTGCCAGCAGCCCCCATGCAGCGGGAGCTTATGAGCAGTTCTTC.

The chain recombines TRBV2 with TRBJ1-4, with D possibly matching TRBD1 (5 bases). Trimming cost V 6 bases and J 15 bases, with 17 bases left between them. CDR1 is SNHLY, CDR2 FYNNEI, per germline. This CDR3 region has 12 residues. CDR3 in amino acids: CASSPGGDTMFF. The CDR3 nucleotides read TGTGCCAGCAGCCCCGGGGGGGATACGATGTTTTTT.

The chain is built from TRBV29-1 and TRBJ2-1; perhaps TRBD2 as D (5 bases). Trimming pared 0 bases from V and 0 bases from J, leaving 12 bases between. This CDR3 contains 16 residues. The germline CDR1 and CDR2 sequences are SQVTM and ANQGSEA. The CDR3 spells CSVEDPSFISYNEQFF. The DNA for the CDR3 is TGCAGCGTTGAAGACCCTAGCTTCATCTCCTACAATGAGCAGTTCTTC.

This rearrangement joins TRBV4-2 to TRBJ1-1; D gene uncertain. The V end was cut by 0 bases, the J end by 4 bases, with 6 bases between. Germline-derived CDR1 and CDR2 are LGHNA and YNFKEQ. The CDR3 is 13 residues long. Here the CDR3 DNA reads TGTGCCAGCAGCCAAGATCGGTCCACTGAAGCTTTCTTT. As protein: CASSQDRSTEAFF.

The chain uses TRBV6-5 and TRBJ2-5; a possible D gene is TRBD1 (6 bases). The length of the CDR3 is 15 residues. Germline CDR1 and CDR2: MNHEY and SVGAGI. The V end lost 6 bases, the J end lost 5 bases, and 19 bases lay between the germline ends. Here the CDR3 reads CASSLLQGRGETQYF. CDR3 DNA: TGTGCCAGCAGCCTTCTACAGGGTCGAGGGGAGACCCAGTACTTC.

A remark on this clone: This CDR3 is also generated by other DNA sequences in the sample. The rearrangement joins TRBV7-9 to TRBJ2-5; 7 nucleotides line up with TRBD2. This CDR3 contains 13 residues. The germline V gene encodes CDR1 SEHNR and CDR2 FQNEAQ (reference sequence). V lost 3 bases to trimming and J lost 4 bases; unmatched junction nucleotides: 2. The CDR3 DNA is TGTGCCAGCAGCTTGGCTAGCGGAGAGACCCAGTACTTC. The encoded protein is CASSLASGETQYF.

The chain combines TRBV19 with TRBJ1-5, with a possible D match to TRBD1 (5 bases). The V gene lost 5 bases and the J gene lost 4 bases, with 9 bases spanning the gap. Germline lookup yields CDR1 LNHDA and CDR2 SQIVND (reference sequence). There are 13 residues in the CDR3. The CDR3 bases are TGTGCCAGTAGTCCCCCAGGGAATCAGCCCCAGCATTTT. It is translated as CASSPPGNQPQHF.

This chain connects TRBV19 to TRBJ1-2; 7 nucleotides agree with TRBD1. The V gene end was trimmed by 5 bases and the J gene end by 5 bases; junction bases not matched to a gene: 11. Germline CDR1 LNHDA, CDR2 SQIVND (reference sequence). The CDR3 covers 15 residues. The CDR3 coding sequence is TGTGCCAGTAGTCCCAACAGGGGAGTTGGATATGGCTACACCTTC. It is translated as CASSPNRGVGYGYTF.

The genes are TRBV6-1 and TRBJ1-5; D gene unclear. The CDR3 covers 15 residues. Trimming took 1 base from V and 7 from J, leaving 14 bases between them. Per the germline V gene, CDR1 is MNHNS and CDR2 is SASEGT. The CDR3: CASSEVGVGGQPQHF. The CDR3 coding sequence is TGTGCCAGCAGTGAAGTGGGAGTCGGTGGACAGCCCCAGCATTTT.

The chain combines TRBV2 with TRBJ2-6; D ambiguous. Germline V gene data show CDR1 as SNHLY and CDR2 as FYNNEI. The V and J ends lost 5 bases and 0 bases respectively, with 8 bases between them. The CDR3 is made up of 15 amino acids. The CDR3 reads CASSLSYSGANVLTF. CDR3 bases: TGTGCCAGCAGTCTCAGTTACTCTGGGGCCAACGTCCTGACTTTC.

The V and J genes are TRBV9 and TRBJ2-3; 13 bases align to TRBD2. The CDR3 consists of 20 residues. Germline V gene lookup returns CDR1 SGDLS and CDR2 YYNGEE. V shed 4 bases and J 3 bases; nucleotides not matched to a gene: 17. CDR3 sequence: CASSRSSPTSGGKGTDTQYF. CDR3 DNA: TGTGCCAGCAGCCGATCGTCCCCGACTAGCGGGGGGAAGGGAACAGATACGCAGTATTTT.